This T cell receptor beta chain was profiled in a study of blood T cell repertoires in COVID-19 (TCRdb year 2020). Describing the broader study: Samples from collaborators originated in the United States, Italy and Spain and spanned both the acute and convalescent phases of COVID-19. Sample metadata almost always included a de-identified subject ID, COVID-19 status, age in years and sex. The prospective study material was composed of cDNA or gDNA derived from T cells, B-cell-depleted T cells, or PBMCs. Deeply sampled blood TCRbeta repertoires from subjects exposed to, actively infected with, or recovered from COVID-19 were included in the dataset. The repertoires were released in a freely available public database intended as a resource for research on the immune response to SARS-CoV-2. Where available, HLA class I and class II types were obtained from metadata supplied by the sample provider rather than from assay-based typing. The samples were drawn from the first 160 participants of the ongoing ImmuneRACE study and from over 950 subjects provided by 6 global collaborators. The full study reports these points: How much clinical and demographic metadata was included differed by source and by participant, and the metadata was provided uncurated.

The immunoSEQ Assay, a bias-controlled multiplex PCR, was used to amplify TCRbeta CDR3 regions from genomic DNA. The paper's processing steps were these. Within the assay, amplification of reference gene primers was used to estimate how many nucleated cells each sample contained. To quantify the absolute abundance of each unique TCRbeta CDR3 rearrangement, sequence reads were collapsed and filtered. For each sample, productive Simpson clonality was calculated as the square root of Simpson's diversity index over productive rearrangements. The clones in this table, taken by TCRdb from immuneACCESS, are in-frame only. Not every clone is retained; where verified, under half of the shortfall comes from an unresolved V gene, and the cause of the rest is unknown. That table supplies the V and J calls and clone size; D and trimming were determined from the DNA. This sample has roughly 150,000 clones in its table, and 85% to 90% of those were observed once. The ten largest clones represent under 7% of the sample.

Each collaborating institution followed its own protocols to collect whole blood in K2EDTA tubes. For TCRbeta analysis, collaborators shipped samples as frozen whole blood, isolated PBMCs, or DNA extracted from either of those sample types. This clone was detected only once. Its specific antigen is unknown. No base qualities exist here, and no much larger clone lies one base off it. Reading the germline V gene gives CDR1 LGHNA and CDR2 YNFKEQ. The V end loses 0 bases and the J end loses 0 bases, and a stretch of 9 bases separates them. Counted from cysteine to phenylalanine, this CDR3 has 15 amino acids. Only the CDR3 DNA stays, 45 bases, in frame from base 1.

The source material was peripheral blood. This sequence originates from a human donor in a cohort sampled during active COVID-19. The V and J segments used are TRBV4-2 and TRBJ2-7; TRBD2 is possibly the D segment (5 matching bases). The CDR3 here reads CASSQEASSSYEQYF. The DNA is as follows: TGTGCCAGCAGCCAAGAGGCTAGCAGCTCCTACGAGCAGTACTTC.